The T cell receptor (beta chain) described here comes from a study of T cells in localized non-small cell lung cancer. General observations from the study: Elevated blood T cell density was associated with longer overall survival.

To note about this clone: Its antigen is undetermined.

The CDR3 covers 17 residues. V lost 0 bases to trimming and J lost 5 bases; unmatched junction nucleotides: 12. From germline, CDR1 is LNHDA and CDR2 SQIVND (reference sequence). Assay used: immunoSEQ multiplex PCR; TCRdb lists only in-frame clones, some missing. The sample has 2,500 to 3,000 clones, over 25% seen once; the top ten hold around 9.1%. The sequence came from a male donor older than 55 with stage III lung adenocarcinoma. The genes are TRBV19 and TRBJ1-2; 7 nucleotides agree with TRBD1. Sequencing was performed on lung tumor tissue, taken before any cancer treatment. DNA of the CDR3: TGTGCCAGTAGTATAGATCCCACGGACAGGACAGCTTATGGCTACACCTTC. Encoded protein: CASSIDPTDRTAYGYTF.